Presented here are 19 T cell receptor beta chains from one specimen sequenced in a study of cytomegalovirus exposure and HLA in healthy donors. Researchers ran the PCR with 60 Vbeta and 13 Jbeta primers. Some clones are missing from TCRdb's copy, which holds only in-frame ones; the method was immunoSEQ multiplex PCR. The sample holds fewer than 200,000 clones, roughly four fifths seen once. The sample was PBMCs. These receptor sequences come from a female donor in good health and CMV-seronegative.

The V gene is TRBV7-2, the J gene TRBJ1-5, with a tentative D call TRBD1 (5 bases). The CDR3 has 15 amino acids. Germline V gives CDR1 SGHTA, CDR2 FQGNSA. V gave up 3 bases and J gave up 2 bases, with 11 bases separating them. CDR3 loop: CASSLEGVGNQPQHF. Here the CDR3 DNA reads TGTGCCAGCAGCTTGGAAGGGGTAGGCAATCAGCCCCAGCATTTT.

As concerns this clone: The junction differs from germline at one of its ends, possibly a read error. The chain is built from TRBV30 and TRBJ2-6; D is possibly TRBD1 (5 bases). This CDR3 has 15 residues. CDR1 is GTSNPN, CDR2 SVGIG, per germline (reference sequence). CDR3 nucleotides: TGTGCCTGGAGTGAGGGCAACTCTGGGGCCAACGGCCTGACTTTC. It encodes CAWSEGNSGANGLTF.

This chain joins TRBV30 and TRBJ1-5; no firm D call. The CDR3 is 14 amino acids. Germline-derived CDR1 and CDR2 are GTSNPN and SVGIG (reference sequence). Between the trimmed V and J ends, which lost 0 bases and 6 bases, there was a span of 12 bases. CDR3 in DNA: TGTGCCTGGAGTGTAAACCTCCGAGGTCAGCCCCAGCATTTT. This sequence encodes CAWSVNLRGQPQHF.

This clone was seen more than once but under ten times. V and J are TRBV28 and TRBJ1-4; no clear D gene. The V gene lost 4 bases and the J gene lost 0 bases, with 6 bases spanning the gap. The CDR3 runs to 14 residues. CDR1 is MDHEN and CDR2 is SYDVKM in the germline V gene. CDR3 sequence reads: CASSSPATNEKLFF. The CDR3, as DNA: TGTGCCAGCAGTTCCCCCGCAACTAATGAAAAACTGTTTTTT.

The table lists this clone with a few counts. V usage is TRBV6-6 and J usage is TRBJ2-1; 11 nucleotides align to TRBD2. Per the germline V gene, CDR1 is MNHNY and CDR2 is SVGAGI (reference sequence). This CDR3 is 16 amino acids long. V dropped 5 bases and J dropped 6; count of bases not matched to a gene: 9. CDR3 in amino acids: CASSRLAGLVGNEQFF. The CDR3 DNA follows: TGTGCCAGCAGTCGACTAGCGGGATTGGTGGGCAATGAGCAGTTCTTC.

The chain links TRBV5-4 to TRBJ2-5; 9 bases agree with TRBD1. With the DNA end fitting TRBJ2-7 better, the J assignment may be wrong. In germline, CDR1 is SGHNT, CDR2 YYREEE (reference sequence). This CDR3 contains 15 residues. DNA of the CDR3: TGTGCCAGCAGCCCACAGGGGGCGTCCTTCTACGAGCAGTACTTC. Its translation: CASSPQGASFYEQYF.

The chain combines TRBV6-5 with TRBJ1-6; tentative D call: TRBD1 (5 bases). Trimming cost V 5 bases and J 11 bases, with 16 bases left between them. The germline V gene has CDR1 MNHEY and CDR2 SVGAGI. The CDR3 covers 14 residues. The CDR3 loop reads CASSRDSLIPPLHF. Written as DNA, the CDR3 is TGTGCCAGCAGTCGAGACAGCCTAATTCCACCCCTCCACTTT.

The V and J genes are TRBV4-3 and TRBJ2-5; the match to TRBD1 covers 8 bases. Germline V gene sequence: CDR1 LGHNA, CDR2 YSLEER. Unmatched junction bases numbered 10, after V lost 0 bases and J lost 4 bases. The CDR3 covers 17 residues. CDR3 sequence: CASSQESGGSFSETQYF. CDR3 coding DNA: TGCGCCAGCAGCCAAGAATCAGGGGGCTCATTCTCAGAGACCCAGTACTTC.

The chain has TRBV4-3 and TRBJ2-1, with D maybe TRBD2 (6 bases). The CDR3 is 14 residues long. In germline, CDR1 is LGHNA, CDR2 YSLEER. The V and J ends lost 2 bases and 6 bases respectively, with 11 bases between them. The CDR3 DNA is TGCGCCAGCAGCCAACTTGCGGGGATCAATGAGCAGTTCTTC. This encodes CASSQLAGINEQFF.

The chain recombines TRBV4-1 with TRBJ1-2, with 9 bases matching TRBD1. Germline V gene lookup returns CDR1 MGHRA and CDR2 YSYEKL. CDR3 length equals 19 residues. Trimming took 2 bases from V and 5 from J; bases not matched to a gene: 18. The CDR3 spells CASSQTPGQGILKLYGYTF. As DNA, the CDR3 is TGCGCCAGCAGCCAAACCCCGGGACAGGGCATCCTAAAATTATATGGCTACACCTTC.

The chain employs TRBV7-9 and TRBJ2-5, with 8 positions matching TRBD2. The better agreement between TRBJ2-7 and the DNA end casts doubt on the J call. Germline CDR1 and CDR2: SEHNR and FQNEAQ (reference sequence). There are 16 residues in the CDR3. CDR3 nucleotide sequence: TGTGCCAGCAGCCGGGGGGGCGGGGGGTCCCAATACGAGCAGTACTTC. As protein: CASSRGGGGSQYEQYF.

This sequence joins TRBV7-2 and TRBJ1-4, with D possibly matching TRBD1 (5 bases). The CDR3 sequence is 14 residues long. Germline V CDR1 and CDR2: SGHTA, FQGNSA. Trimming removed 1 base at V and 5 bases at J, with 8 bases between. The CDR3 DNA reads TGTGCCAGCAGCTTAGTCAGGGCCAATGAAAAACTGTTTTTT. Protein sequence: CASSLVRANEKLFF.

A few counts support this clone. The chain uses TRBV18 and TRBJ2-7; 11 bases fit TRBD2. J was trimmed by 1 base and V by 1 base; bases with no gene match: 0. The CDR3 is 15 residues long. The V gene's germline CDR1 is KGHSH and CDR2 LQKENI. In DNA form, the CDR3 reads TGTGCCAGCTCACCACGGACTAGCGGGTCCTACGAGCAGTACTTC. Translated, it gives CASSPRTSGSYEQYF. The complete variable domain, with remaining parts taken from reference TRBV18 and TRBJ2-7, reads NAGVMQNPRHLVRRRGQEARLRCSPMKGHSHVYWYRQLPEEGLKFMVYLQKENIIDESGMPKERFSAEFPKEGPSILRIQQVVRGDSAAYFCASSPRTSGSYEQYFGPGTRLTVT.

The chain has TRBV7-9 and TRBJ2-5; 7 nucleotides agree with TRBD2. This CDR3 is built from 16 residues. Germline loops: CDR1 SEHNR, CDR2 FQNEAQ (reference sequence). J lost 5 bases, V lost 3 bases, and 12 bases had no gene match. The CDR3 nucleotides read TGTGCCAGCAGCTTTTCCGGCGGGAGCCCACGGGAGACCCAGTACTTC. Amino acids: CASSFSGGSPRETQYF. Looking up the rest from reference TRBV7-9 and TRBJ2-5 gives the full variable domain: DTGVSQNPRHKITKRGQNVTFRCDPISEHNRLYWYRQTLGQGPEFLTYFQNEAQLEKSRLLSDRFSAERPKGSFSTLEIQRTEQGDSAMYLCASSFSGGSPRETQYFGPGTRLLVL.

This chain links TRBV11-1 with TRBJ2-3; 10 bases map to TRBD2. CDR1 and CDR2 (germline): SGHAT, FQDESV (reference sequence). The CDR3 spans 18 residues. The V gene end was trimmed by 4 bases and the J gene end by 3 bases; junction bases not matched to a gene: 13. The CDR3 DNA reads TGTGCCAGCAGCTCCTTAGCGGGAGGAATTTGGGGTACAGATACGCAGTATTTT. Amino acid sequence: CASSSLAGGIWGTDTQYF.

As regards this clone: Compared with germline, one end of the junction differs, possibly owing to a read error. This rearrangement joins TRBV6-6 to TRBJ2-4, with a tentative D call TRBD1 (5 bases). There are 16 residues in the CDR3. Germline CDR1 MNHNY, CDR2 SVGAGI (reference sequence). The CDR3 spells CASSSPTAVTKNSQYF. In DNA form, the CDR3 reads TGTGCCAGCAGTAGCCCGACAGCAGTCACAAAAAACAGTCAGTACTTC.

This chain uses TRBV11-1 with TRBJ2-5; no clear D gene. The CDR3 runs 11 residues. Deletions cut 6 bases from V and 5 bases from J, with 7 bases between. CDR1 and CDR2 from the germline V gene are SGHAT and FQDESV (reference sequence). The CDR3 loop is CASSFAETQYF. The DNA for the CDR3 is TGTGCCAGCAGTTTTGCGGAGACCCAGTACTTC.

CDR3 sequence reads: CTSSQDRGGPPPGNMKYF. In nucleotides, the CDR3 is TGCACCAGCAGCCAAGACCGGGGTGGACCCCCCCCGGGAAACATGAAGTATTTT. The chain carries TRBV1 and TRBJ2-3; the table's D gene call, TRBD2, was not cross checked with the DNA. TRBV1 is noted as a pseudogene. There are 18 residues in the CDR3.

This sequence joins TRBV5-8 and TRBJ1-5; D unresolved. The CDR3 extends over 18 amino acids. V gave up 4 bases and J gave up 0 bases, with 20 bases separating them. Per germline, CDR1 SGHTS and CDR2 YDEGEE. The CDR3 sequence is CASSPPNGRLYSNQPQHF. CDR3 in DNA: TGTGCCAGCAGCCCCCCTAATGGGAGGCTTTATAGCAATCAGCCCCAGCATTTT. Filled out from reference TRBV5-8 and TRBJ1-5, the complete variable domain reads EAGVTQSPTHLIKTRGQQATLRCSPISGHTSVYWYQQALGLGLQFLLWYDEGEERNRGNFPPRFSGRQFPNYSSELNVNALELEDSALYLCASSPPNGRLYSNQPQHFGDGTRLSIL.